Listed here are 9 T cell receptor beta chains from one sample, sequenced in a study of cytomegalovirus exposure and HLA in healthy donors (dated by TCRdb to 2016 to 2017). Library generation was performed with the immunoSEQ multiplex PCR assay. TCRdb limited this immuneACCESS table to in-frame rearrangements with V and J called. A share of clones is missing; checked studies link under half to unresolved V genes, and the rest is unexplained. In this sample the table shows about 160,000 clones, approximately 96% of which occur a single time. Of the sample, around 0.9% falls within the top ten clones. Sample: PBMCs. The receptors come from a woman in her late teens or twenties in good health and CMV-seronegative.

The chain uses TRBV11-2 and TRBJ1-6, with D possibly being TRBD1 (5 bases). The ends were cut back, 1 base at V and 10 bases at J, with 11 bases in the middle. The V gene's germline CDR1 is SGHAT and CDR2 FQNNGV. The CDR3 is 14 amino acids. In DNA form, the CDR3 reads TGTGCCAGCAGCTTAGGGGCAGGGCACTCACCCCTCCACTTT. Translating gives CASSLGAGHSPLHF.

This chain connects TRBV6-5 to TRBJ1-2, with a possible D match to TRBD1 (6 bases). The CDR3 is 15 residues long. V gave up 6 bases and J gave up 4 bases, with 18 bases separating them. The V gene's germline CDR1 is MNHEY and CDR2 SVGAGI. In nucleotides, the CDR3 is TGTGCCAGCAGCCCAGGCGACAGGAACAGCTATGGCTACACCTTC. Amino acids: CASSPGDRNSYGYTF.

The chain carries TRBV19 and TRBJ2-1, with D tentatively TRBD2 (6 bases). CDR1 is LNHDA, CDR2 SQIVND, per germline (reference sequence). V was trimmed by 3 bases and J by 7 bases, leaving 7 bases between them. There are 12 residues in the CDR3. CDR3 in DNA: TGTGCCAGTAGTATCGGGGGAAATGAGCAGTTCTTC. It translates to CASSIGGNEQFF.

J is TRBJ1-2 and V is TRBV2, with a tentative D call TRBD1 (5 bases). Trimming shortened V by 8 bases and J by 0 bases, and 10 bases separated the two germline ends. The CDR3 is 13 residues long. The V gene's germline CDR1 is SNHLY and CDR2 FYNNEI. CDR3 bases: TGTGCCAGCCAGGGCGGGGCTAACTATGGCTACACCTTC. Translating gives CASQGGANYGYTF.

The CDR3 DNA reads as TGTGCCAGTAGTATAGGAGGGACAGGGAATCGCGAGCAGTACTTC. Its translation: CASSIGGTGNREQYF. The rearrangement joins TRBV19 to TRBJ2-7, with 9 bases identical to TRBD1. CDR3 length equals 15 residues. J lost 6 bases, V lost 1 base, and 7 bases had no gene match. Germline CDR1 is LNHDA and CDR2 is SQIVND (reference sequence).

The chain joins TRBV7-9 to TRBJ1-1; 7 bases line up with TRBD1. Per the germline V gene, CDR1 is SEHNR and CDR2 is FQNEAQ (reference sequence). The CDR3 extends over 15 amino acids. V lost 5 bases and J lost 1; bases outside the gene matches: 7. CDR3 region: CASSHRDRANTEAFF. CDR3 bases: TGTGCCAGCAGCCACCGAGACAGGGCGAACACTGAAGCTTTCTTT.

The chain recombines TRBV2 with TRBJ1-2, with 9 positions matching TRBD1. The ends lost 7 bases at V and 5 bases at J; junction bases unmatched: 2. CDR1 is SNHLY and CDR2 is FYNNEI in the germline V gene. The CDR3 is 12 residues long. For the CDR3, the DNA is TGTGCCAGCACTGACAGGGGGTATGGCTACACCTTC. Translating it yields CASTDRGYGYTF.

The V and J genes are TRBV5-1 and TRBJ1-2; 7 bases fit TRBD1. Germline loops: CDR1 SGHRS, CDR2 YFSETQ. This CDR3 contains 13 residues. Trimming took 1 base from V and 10 from J; bases not matched to a gene: 7. The CDR3 coding sequence is TGCGCCAGCAGCTTGACAGGGGCGGCCAACTACACCTTC. Translated, it gives CASSLTGAANYTF.

This clone has only one observation. The genes are TRBV11-2 and TRBJ2-7; 7 bases align to TRBD1. Germline CDR1 and CDR2: SGHAT and FQNNGV. V lost 5 bases to trimming and J lost 0 bases; unmatched junction nucleotides: 7. CDR3 size: 15 residues. In nucleotides, the CDR3 is TGTGCCAGCAGCGGGACAGCTTTAACCTCCTACGAGCAGTACTTC. Its protein product is CASSGTALTSYEQYF.